This entry lists 13 T cell receptor beta chains sequenced from one sample in a study of shared T cell receptors in the human thymus. TCRdb's table, derived via immunoSEQ multiplex PCR, lists solely in-frame clones and lacks some. The table shows over 450,000 clones, with more than 75% occurring only once. These data also featured in a second study, about human thymus T cells.

Sequenced sample: thymocytes. Every receptor here comes from a boy under two years old with a congenital heart defect.

The chain combines TRBV19 with TRBJ2-3; 8 bases agree with TRBD2. The CDR3 sequence is 17 residues long. Germline V gene sequence: CDR1 LNHDA, CDR2 SQIVND (reference sequence). With 0 bases clipped from V and 4 bases from J, the junction kept 9 bases outside the gene matches. CDR3 residues: CASSIDGPGLVADTQYF. The DNA of the CDR3 is TGTGCCAGTAGTATAGATGGACCGGGACTAGTGGCAGATACGCAGTATTTT.

The chain joins TRBV5-1 to TRBJ2-7, with 7 bases fitting TRBD1. The CDR3 has 14 amino acids. CDR1 is SGHRS, CDR2 YFSETQ, per germline. V lost 4 bases and J lost 2; bases outside the gene matches: 6. CDR3 sequence: CASSIRDRAYEQYF. In DNA form, the CDR3 reads TGCGCCAGCAGCATCCGGGACAGAGCCTACGAGCAGTACTTC.

CDR3 DNA sequence: TGTGCCACCAGCAGAGATCTATCAGGTGACAGATCGACAGATACGCAGTATTTT. This encodes CATSRDLSGDRSTDTQYF. This chain uses TRBV15 with TRBJ2-3, with D possibly matching TRBD1 (5 bases). V lost 0 bases and J 3 bases, leaving 19 bases between the germline ends. CDR1 LNHNV and CDR2 YYDKDF come from the germline V gene (reference sequence). This CDR3 is 18 amino acids long.

The chain recombines TRBV4-3 with TRBJ2-3, with unresolved D. The germline V gene encodes CDR1 LGHNA and CDR2 YSLEER. This CDR3 comprises 14 residues. The germline V and J ends were trimmed by 4 bases and 2 bases, with 10 bases remaining between them. The CDR3: CASSPYANTDTQYF. As DNA, the CDR3 is TGCGCCAGCAGCCCCTACGCGAACACAGATACGCAGTATTTT.

This clone was seen a handful of times. The chain couples TRBV4-3 to TRBJ2-2, with TRBD2 matching 7 bases. The ends lost 3 bases at V and 1 base at J; junction bases unmatched: 2. Germline V gene lookup returns CDR1 LGHNA and CDR2 YSLEER. The CDR3 runs to 15 residues. The CDR3 loop is CASSHLAGNTGELFF. CDR3 nucleotide sequence: TGCGCCAGCAGCCACTTAGCGGGGAACACCGGGGAGCTGTTTTTT.

The chain uses TRBV19 and TRBJ2-7; tentative D call: TRBD1 (6 bases). This CDR3 contains 15 residues. Per the germline V gene, CDR1 is LNHDA and CDR2 is SQIVND (reference sequence). V was pared by 5 bases and J by 0 bases, with 14 bases between. CDR3 coding DNA: TGTGCCAGTAGTGTATGGGGGCAGTTCTCCTACGAGCAGTACTTC. Amino acid sequence: CASSVWGQFSYEQYF.

The chain recombines TRBV12-5 with TRBJ2-7; 10 positions match TRBD2. Trimming took 5 bases from V and 11 from J; bases not matched to a gene: 21. Germline V CDR1 and CDR2: LGHNT, FRNRAP. The CDR3 is 17 amino acids. The CDR3 DNA is TGTGCTAGTGGTCCGGGGGGGGTTCTAGCGGGAGACGTACGTGAGTACTTC. This encodes CASGPGGVLAGDVREYF.

In its sample, this clone was seen once. The chain couples TRBV11-2 to TRBJ2-2, with D possibly TRBD2 on 7 matching bases. Germline lookup yields CDR1 SGHAT and CDR2 FQNNGV. The CDR3 loop spans 16 amino acids. V shed 8 bases and J shed 6 bases, with 22 bases lying between them. For the CDR3, the DNA is TGTGCCAGCGTCCCCGGGGGCGGCGGGAGCCCCGGGGAGCTGTTTTTT. Amino acid sequence: CASVPGGGGSPGELFF. The full variable domain, its missing parts supplied by reference TRBV11-2 and TRBJ2-2, is EAGVAQSPRYKIIEKRQSVAFWCNPISGHATLYWYQQILGQGPKLLIQFQNNGVVDDSQLPKDRFSAERLKGVDSTLKIQPAKLEDSAVYLCASVPGGGGSPGELFFGEGSRLTVL.

The gene calls are TRBV5-6 and TRBJ1-5; D remains ambiguous. V lost 2 bases to trimming and J lost 0 bases, with 6 bases between them. This CDR3 contains 14 residues. CDR1 is SGHDT, CDR2 YYEEEE, per germline. CDR3 in DNA: TGTGCCAGCAGCTTAACAGATAGCAATCAGCCCCAGCATTTT. It translates to CASSLTDSNQPQHF.

V is TRBV4-1 and J is TRBJ2-1; the match to TRBD2 covers 9 bases. Germline V lookup: CDR1 MGHRA, CDR2 YSYEKL. The V segment lost 1 base and the J segment 10 bases; nucleotides outside the gene matches: 2. There are 13 residues in the CDR3. CDR3 bases: TGCGCCAGCAGCCAAGCCCTAGCGGGAGAGCAGTTCTTC. It codes for CASSQALAGEQFF.

The chain combines TRBV5-1 with TRBJ2-7; D possibly corresponds to TRBD2 (5 bases). Deletions cut 1 base from V and 1 base from J, with 12 bases between. There are 15 residues in the CDR3. The germline V gene has CDR1 SGHRS and CDR2 YFSETQ. CDR3 DNA sequence: TGCGCCAGCAGCTTGAATCTGACGGGGTCCTACGAGCAGTACTTC. Translating it yields CASSLNLTGSYEQYF.

The chain has TRBV9 and TRBJ2-2; 12 nucleotides line up with TRBD2. With 5 bases clipped from V and 1 base from J, the junction kept 6 bases outside the gene matches. The CDR3 contains 17 residues. Germline CDR1 and CDR2: SGDLS and YYNGEE. CDR3 bases: TGTGCCAGCAGTGATAAACTAGCGGGAGGGAACACCGGGGAGCTGTTTTTT. Translated, it gives CASSDKLAGGNTGELFF.

The V and J genes are TRBV5-1 and TRBJ1-4; 8 bases agree with TRBD1. The J segment lost 5 bases and the V segment lost 0 bases, leaving 3 bases of the junction unmatched. The CDR3 is 15 residues long. Looked up from germline, CDR1 is SGHRS and CDR2 is YFSETQ. The CDR3 loop is CASSLGRTGNEKLFF. CDR3 DNA sequence: TGCGCCAGCAGCTTGGGTCGGACAGGGAATGAAAAACTGTTTTTT.